The 22 T cell receptor beta chains reported below all come from one sample, sequenced in a study of T cell responses to AZD1222 COVID-19 vaccine (dated by TCRdb to 2020 to 2023). Taken with the paper, the label for time point translates to: baseline before first vaccination. The treatment or condition label here, explained by the study, means: meningococcal conjugate vaccine given as trial control. The library was prepared using the immunoSEQ multiplex PCR assay. This is the immuneACCESS table as TCRdb keeps it, with only in-frame sequences that have V and J called. A part of the clones is gone; compared with another copy, unresolved V genes explain less than half, and the rest is unexplained. The sample table lists nearly 90,000 clones, around 88% of them with a count of one. In total, the top ten clones hold 9% to 12% of the sample. Sequencing was performed on peripheral blood, taken on day 0 of MenACWY control vaccination. The source of these receptors is an adult in good health.

The V call is TRBV6-1, the J call TRBJ1-4, with TRBD1 identical over 7 bases. Losses at the gene ends were 2 bases for V and 3 bases for J; bases not matched to a gene: 9. Germline V gene lookup returns CDR1 MNHNS and CDR2 SASEGT. The CDR3 consists of 17 residues. In nucleotides, the CDR3 is TGTGCCAGCAGTGAATTGCGAGGGGGCGCGTCTAATGAAAAACTGTTTTTT. Amino acid sequence: CASSELRGGASNEKLFF.

The chain recombines TRBV6-5 with TRBJ2-4; possibly TRBD2 for D (5 bases). The CDR3 runs to 15 residues. Germline V gene sequence: CDR1 MNHEY, CDR2 SVGAGI. The V end lost 6 bases, the J end lost 0 bases, and 12 bases lay between the germline ends. CDR3 nucleotides: TGTGCCAGCAGCCAGGACTTGATAGCCAAAAACATTCAGTACTTC. Protein: CASSQDLIAKNIQYF.

The chain employs TRBV6-1 and TRBJ1-3, with D uncertain. Germline lookup yields CDR1 MNHNS and CDR2 SASEGT. The V and J ends lost 1 base and 9 bases respectively, with 13 bases between them. The CDR3 spans 14 residues. The CDR3 DNA is TGTGCCAGCAGTGAAGTGGGCCGACACGGCACCATATATTTT. Translation: CASSEVGRHGTIYF.

The chain couples TRBV6-1 to TRBJ1-4; D is undetermined. The CDR3 totals 13 residues. Germline CDR1 and CDR2: MNHNS and SASEGT. V was shortened by 3 bases and J by 8 bases, with 10 bases between the two germline ends. For the CDR3, the DNA is TGTGCCAGCAGTGACAGACATGACGAAAAACTGTTTTTT. Translation gives CASSDRHDEKLFF.

The chain uses TRBV6-5 and TRBJ1-3; no reliable D call. V was clipped by 8 bases and J by 4 bases, with 15 bases between them. The CDR3 runs 14 residues. Germline assignment: CDR1 MNHEY and CDR2 SVGAGI. The CDR3 region has the DNA TGTGCCAGCGCCCGGGCGGCGGGGGGAAACACCATATATTTT. It specifies CASARAAGGNTIYF.

This sequence joins TRBV4-2 and TRBJ1-5, with D uncertain. The CDR3 is made up of 13 amino acids. Trimming shortened V by 0 bases and J by 3 bases, and 3 bases separated the two germline ends. The germline CDR1 and CDR2 sequences are LGHNA and YNFKEQ. This chain's CDR3 is CASSQEYNQPQHF. The DNA for the CDR3 is TGTGCCAGCAGCCAAGAGTACAATCAGCCCCAGCATTTT.

The gene calls are TRBV3-1 (or the pseudogene TRBV3-2) and TRBJ2-3; TRBD1 matches at 9 bases. Germline trimming cut 4 bases from V and 3 bases from J; bases unmatched to any gene: 2. The CDR3 has 14 amino acids. Germline values: CDR1 LGHDT, CDR2 YNNKEL (reference sequence). The DNA for the CDR3 is TGTGCCAGCAGCCGAGGACAGGGGACAGATACGCAGTATTTT. Protein: CASSRGQGTDTQYF.

The rearrangement joins TRBV5-4 to TRBJ2-3; D gene uncertain. Germline loops: CDR1 SGHNT, CDR2 YYREEE (reference sequence). The V end lost 0 bases, the J end lost 5 bases, and 1 base lay between the germline ends. The CDR3 extends over 11 amino acids. CDR3 region: CASSLEDTQYF. The CDR3 DNA is TGTGCCAGCAGCTTGGAAGATACGCAGTATTTT. Filled out from reference TRBV5-4 and TRBJ2-3, the complete variable domain reads ETGVTQSPTHLIKTRGQQVTLRCSSQSGHNTVSWYQQALGQGPQFIFQYYREEENGRGNFPPRFSGLQFPNYSSELNVNALELDDSALYLCASSLEDTQYFGPGTRLTVL.

The CDR3 DNA is TGCAGTGCTAGTTCGGGACAGGCAACCTCCTATGGCTACACCTTC. This sequence encodes CSASSGQATSYGYTF. The J gene is TRBJ1-2, the V gene TRBV20-1; 8 positions agree with TRBD1. V was pared by 3 bases and J by 4 bases, with 10 bases of the junction left unmatched. CDR1 DFQATT and CDR2 SNEGSKA come from the germline V gene (reference sequence). The CDR3 is 15 residues long.

This chain links TRBV6-6 with TRBJ1-6; D is perhaps TRBD1 (5 bases). Trimming took off 6 bases at V and 7 bases at J, with 16 bases between the two ends. CDR1 is MNHNY, CDR2 SVGAGI, per germline (reference sequence). The CDR3 is 15 residues long. This CDR3 reads CASSSGRDSNSPLHF. Written as DNA, the CDR3 is TGTGCCAGCAGCTCCGGTAGAGACAGCAATTCACCCCTCCACTTT.

The chain combines TRBV7-2 with TRBJ1-2, with TRBD1 matching over 8 bases. This CDR3 is 14 amino acids long. V lost 4 bases and J lost 5; bases outside the gene matches: 6. CDR1 is SGHTA, CDR2 FQGNSA, per germline. This CDR3 is CASSSDRGGYGYTF. CDR3 coding DNA: TGTGCCAGCAGCTCCGACAGGGGCGGTTATGGCTACACCTTC.

The rearrangement joins TRBV7-2 to TRBJ1-5; D remains unclear. CDR1 and CDR2 from the germline V gene are SGHTA and FQGNSA. The CDR3 extends over 12 amino acids. The V and J ends lost 11 bases and 1 base respectively, with 9 bases between them. In DNA, the CDR3 is TGTGCCTCTGGGCAGAGCAATCAGCCCCAGCATTTT. Translating gives CASGQSNQPQHF.

This chain uses TRBV23-1 with TRBJ2-2; D ambiguous. TRBV23-1 falls under the ORF class, with uncertain function. The CDR3 runs to 17 residues. Deletions cut 1 base from V and 7 bases from J, with 19 bases between. The CDR3 reads CASSQFPPTKWGGELFF. As DNA, the CDR3 is TGCGCCAGCAGTCAATTCCCCCCCACAAAGTGGGGCGGGGAGCTGTTTTTT.

The chain links TRBV11-1 to TRBJ2-7, with D perhaps matching TRBD2 (6 bases). Germline V lookup: CDR1 SGHAT, CDR2 FQDESV (reference sequence). CDR3 length equals 14 residues. Trimming removed 8 bases from V and 3 bases from J, with 17 bases in between. In DNA form, the CDR3 reads TGTGCCAGCTCCCTCGGGGGAACTGTCTACGAGCAGTACTTC. This translates into CASSLGGTVYEQYF. The variable domain in full, with the rest retrieved from reference TRBV11-1 and TRBJ2-7, is EAEVAQSPRYKITEKSQAVAFWCDPISGHATLYWYRQILGQGPELLVQFQDESVVDDSQLPKDRFSAERLKGVDSTLKIQPAELGDSAMYLCASSLGGTVYEQYFGPGTRLTVT.

The J gene is TRBJ2-3, the V gene TRBV6-6; D gene ambiguous. The germline gives CDR1 MNHNY, CDR2 SVGAGI (reference sequence). Trimming took off 2 bases at V and 5 bases at J, with 2 bases between the two ends. The CDR3 consists of 11 residues. CDR3 in amino acids: CASSYKDTQYF. The CDR3 region has the DNA TGTGCCAGCAGTTACAAAGATACGCAGTATTTT.

The chain is built from TRBV6-1 and TRBJ1-2; perhaps TRBD1 as D (6 bases). Between the trimmed V and J ends, which lost 2 bases and 4 bases, there was a span of 8 bases. Germline CDR1 is MNHNS and CDR2 is SASEGT. The CDR3 extends over 13 amino acids. CDR3 in DNA: TGTGCCAGCAGTGAATCAGGGGTCTATGGCTACACCTTC. The encoded protein is CASSESGVYGYTF.

The chain has TRBV5-1 and TRBJ2-7; 10 positions match TRBD1. CDR1 is SGHRS and CDR2 is YFSETQ in the germline V gene. Germline trimming cut 4 bases from V and 3 bases from J; bases unmatched to any gene: 25. The CDR3 totals 21 residues. The CDR3 is CASSKPNLGTGEPPLLYEQYF. The CDR3 nucleotides read TGCGCCAGCAGCAAGCCTAACCTCGGGACAGGGGAGCCCCCACTACTCTACGAGCAGTACTTC.

The J gene is TRBJ2-2, the V gene TRBV18, with 9 bases aligning to TRBD1. With 0 bases clipped from V and 3 bases from J, the junction kept 2 bases outside the gene matches. The CDR3 sequence is 16 residues long. Per germline, CDR1 KGHSH and CDR2 LQKENI. The CDR3 loop is CASSPPGQGDTGELFF. As DNA, the CDR3 is TGTGCCAGCTCACCACCGGGACAGGGAGACACCGGGGAGCTGTTTTTT.

J is TRBJ2-5 and V is TRBV9; 12 bases fit TRBD2. CDR1 is SGDLS, CDR2 YYNGEE, per germline. V shed 2 bases and J 10 bases; nucleotides not matched to a gene: 6. The CDR3 covers 14 residues. In nucleotides, the CDR3 is TGTGCCAGCAGCGTCGGACTAGCGGGGCGAAACCAGTACTTC. It yields the protein CASSVGLAGRNQYF.

The sample holds one count of this clone. The J gene is TRBJ2-3, the V gene TRBV30, with TRBD2 identical over 7 bases. The V and J ends lost 0 bases and 1 base, in that order; junction bases with no gene match: 4. The CDR3 runs to 15 residues. The germline V gene has CDR1 GTSNPN and CDR2 SVGIG (reference sequence). The CDR3, as DNA: TGTGCCTGGAGTGTACGACTAGCTCGCACAGATACGCAGTATTTT. Protein: CAWSVRLARTDTQYF.

In regard to this clone: Other DNA sequences in the same sample also yield this CDR3. The V and J genes are TRBV2 and TRBJ2-7, with 7 bases aligning to TRBD1. Trimming at V came to 8 bases and at J to 3 bases, leaving 4 bases not matched to a gene. This CDR3 contains 12 residues. Germline assignment: CDR1 SNHLY and CDR2 FYNNEI. CDR3 DNA: TGTGCCAGCGGGGGACAGAGCTACGAGCAGTACTTC. Translating gives CASGGQSYEQYF. The full variable domain, in which reference TRBV2 and TRBJ2-7 provide the parts outside the CDR3, is EPEVTQTPSHQVTQMGQEVILRCVPISNHLYFYWYRQILGQKVEFLVSFYNNEISEKSEIFDDQFSVERPDGSNFTLKIRSTKLEDSAMYFCASGGQSYEQYFGPGTRLTVT.

This chain connects TRBV20-1 to TRBJ1-4; 10 bases are shared with TRBD1. CDR1 is DFQATT and CDR2 is SNEGSKA in the germline V gene (reference sequence). The trim removed 3 bases at V and 7 bases at J, leaving 5 bases unmatched. There are 14 residues in the CDR3. CDR3 protein: CSASSGTGVEKLFF. CDR3 coding DNA: TGCAGTGCTAGTTCCGGGACAGGGGTTGAAAAACTGTTTTTT.